The clone carrying this T cell receptor (beta chain) has ten or more counts. Its specificity is unknown. TCRdb re-analysed the 5' RACE reads in MiXCR, keeping a single row per CDR3 protein. The profile shows about 52,000 distinct CDR3 sequences, 6.5% to 9% of them singletons. The data originate from a study of CD8 T cells in ankylosing spondylitis. Findings of the study overall: Reportedly, disease-linked clones are significantly enriched in ankylosing spondylitis patients' matched synovial fluid.

The CDR3 totals 16 residues. Germline V gene sequence: CDR1 KGHDR, CDR2 SFDVKD. Trimming at V came to 4 bases and at J to 4 bases, leaving 8 bases not matched to a gene. The receptor's source is a female donor with ankylosing spondylitis or in good health (not recorded which). The V gene is TRBV24-1, the J gene TRBJ2-1; 8 bases match TRBD2. Sequencing was done on a sample of blood, either unsorted or a sorted T cell fraction (not recorded which). The CDR3, as DNA: TGTGCCACCAGTGACCTGGGGCTAGCGGGTTACAATGAGCAGTTCTTC. Its translation is CATSDLGLAGYNEQFF.